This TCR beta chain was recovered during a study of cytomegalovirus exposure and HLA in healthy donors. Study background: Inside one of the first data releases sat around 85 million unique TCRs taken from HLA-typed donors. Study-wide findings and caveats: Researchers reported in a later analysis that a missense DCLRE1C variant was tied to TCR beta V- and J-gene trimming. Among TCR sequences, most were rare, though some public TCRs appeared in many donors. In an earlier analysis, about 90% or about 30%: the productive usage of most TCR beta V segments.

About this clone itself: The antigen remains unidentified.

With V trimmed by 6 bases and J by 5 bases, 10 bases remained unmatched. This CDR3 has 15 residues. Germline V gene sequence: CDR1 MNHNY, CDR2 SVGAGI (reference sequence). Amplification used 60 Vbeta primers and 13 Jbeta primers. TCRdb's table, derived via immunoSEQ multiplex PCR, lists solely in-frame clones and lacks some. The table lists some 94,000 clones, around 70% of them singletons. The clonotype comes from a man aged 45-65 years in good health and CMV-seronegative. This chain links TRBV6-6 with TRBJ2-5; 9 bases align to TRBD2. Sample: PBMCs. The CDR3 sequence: CASRGTSNTAETQYF. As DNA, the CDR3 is TGTGCCAGCAGAGGGACTAGCAATACGGCGGAGACCCAGTACTTC.